This note documents a single T cell receptor beta chain sequence. Its antigen is not known. Since no conserved phenylalanine or tryptophan closes the CDR3, a read error is the likely cause. The entry originates in a study of tumor-infiltrating lymphocytes in primary liver carcinoma. For the study at large: Among the tumors, stages were T1-T3 N0M0 and sizes roughly 4.2 to 11 cm. Study outcomes and limitations: Blood fell significantly below tumors in its top-250-clone fraction (p = 0.039). Presence in all five tumor regions was observed for only about 7-24% of top clones. Overlap between tumor regions exceeded overlap of tumor with adjacent tissue or blood.

CDR1 MDHEN and CDR2 SYDVKM come from the germline V gene. The CDR3 has 14 residues. The source material, roughly 18-33 mg of unsorted bulk tissue, was used to co-extract RNA and DNA. Total RNA amounting to 500 ng was the source from which TCR beta cDNA was made with a constant-region primer. Investigators got TCR beta libraries out of three nested multiplex PCR rounds, done with slightly modified ARM-PCR. The first two PCR rounds, approximately 10 cycles each, used TRBV1-TRBV30 forward primers and a C-beta reverse primer. TCRdb reprocessed the multiplex PCR reads with MiXCR, giving one entry per CDR3 protein. The sample holds around 54,000 distinct CDR3 sequences, 70% to 80% seen once.

The chain recombines TRBV28 with TRBJ2-7; perhaps TRBD2 as D (7 bases). Sequencing input: liver tumor tissue from sampling region 2. Subset indicated: tumor region T2, inferior pole. This receptor was obtained from a man aged 35-49 years with primary liver carcinoma and hepatitis B virus infection. Here the CDR3 DNA reads TGTGCCAGCGGTTTCGGTGGGAGGGGGAGGGAGCAGTACCTC. Protein: CASGFGGRGREQYL.